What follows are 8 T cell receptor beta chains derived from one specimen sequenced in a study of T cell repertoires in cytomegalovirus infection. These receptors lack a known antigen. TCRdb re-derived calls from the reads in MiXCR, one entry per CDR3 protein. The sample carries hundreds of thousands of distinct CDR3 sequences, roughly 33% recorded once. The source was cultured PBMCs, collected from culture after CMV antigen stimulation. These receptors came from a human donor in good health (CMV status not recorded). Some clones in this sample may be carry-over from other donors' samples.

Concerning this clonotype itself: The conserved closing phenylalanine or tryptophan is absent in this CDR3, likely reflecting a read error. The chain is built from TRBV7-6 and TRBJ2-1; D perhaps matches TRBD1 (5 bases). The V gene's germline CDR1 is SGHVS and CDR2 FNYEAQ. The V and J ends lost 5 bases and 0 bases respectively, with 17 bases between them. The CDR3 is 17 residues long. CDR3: CASSPAAGASSYNEQFL. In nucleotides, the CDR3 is TGTGCCAGCAGCCCCGCCGCTGGGGCGAGCTCCTACAATGAGCAGTTCCTC.

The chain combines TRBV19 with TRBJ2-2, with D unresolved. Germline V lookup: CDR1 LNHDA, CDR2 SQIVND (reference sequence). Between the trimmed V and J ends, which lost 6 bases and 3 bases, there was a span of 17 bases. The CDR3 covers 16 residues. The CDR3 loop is CASSTLKLQHTGELFF. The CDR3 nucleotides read TGTGCCAGTAGCACCTTGAAACTCCAGCACACCGGGGAGCTGTTTTTT.

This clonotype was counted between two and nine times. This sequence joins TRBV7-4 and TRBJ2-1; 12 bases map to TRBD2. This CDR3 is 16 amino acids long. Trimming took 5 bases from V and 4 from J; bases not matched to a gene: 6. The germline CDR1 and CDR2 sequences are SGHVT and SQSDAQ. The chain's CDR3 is CASSARTSGAYNEQFF. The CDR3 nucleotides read TGTGCCAGCAGCGCCAGGACTAGCGGGGCATACAATGAGCAGTTCTTC.

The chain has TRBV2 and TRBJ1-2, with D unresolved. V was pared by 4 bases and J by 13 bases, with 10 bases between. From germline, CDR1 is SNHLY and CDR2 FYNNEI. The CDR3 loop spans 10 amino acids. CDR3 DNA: TGTGCCAGCAGTGGGCGGCCCACCACCTTC. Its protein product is CASSGRPTTF.

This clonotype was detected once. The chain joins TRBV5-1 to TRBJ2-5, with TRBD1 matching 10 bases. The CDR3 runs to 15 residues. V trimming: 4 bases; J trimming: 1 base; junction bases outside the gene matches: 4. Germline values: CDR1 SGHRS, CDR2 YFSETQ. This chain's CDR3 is CASSTWDRGQETQYF. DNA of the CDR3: TGCGCCAGCAGCACGTGGGACAGGGGCCAAGAGACCCAGTACTTC. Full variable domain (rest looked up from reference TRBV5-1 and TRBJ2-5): KAGVTQTPRYLIKTRGQQVTLSCSPISGHRSVSWYQQTPGQGLQFLFEYFSETQRNKGNFPGRFSGRQFSNSRSEMNVSTLELGDSALYLCASSTWDRGQETQYFGPGTRLLVL.

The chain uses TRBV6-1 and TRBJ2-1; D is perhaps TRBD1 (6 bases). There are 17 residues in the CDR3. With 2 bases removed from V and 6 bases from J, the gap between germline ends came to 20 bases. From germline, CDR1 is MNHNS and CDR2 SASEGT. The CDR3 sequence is CASSEYGWTAGGNEQFF. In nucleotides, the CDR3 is TGTGCCAGCAGTGAATACGGGTGGACAGCCGGAGGCAATGAGCAGTTCTTC.

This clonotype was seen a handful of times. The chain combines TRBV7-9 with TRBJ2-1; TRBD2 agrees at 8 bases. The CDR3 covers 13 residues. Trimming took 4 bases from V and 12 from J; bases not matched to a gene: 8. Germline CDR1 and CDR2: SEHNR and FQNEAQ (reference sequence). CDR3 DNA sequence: TGTGCCAGCAGCTCCGGGACTAGGCTTCGGCAGTTCTTC. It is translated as CASSSGTRLRQFF.

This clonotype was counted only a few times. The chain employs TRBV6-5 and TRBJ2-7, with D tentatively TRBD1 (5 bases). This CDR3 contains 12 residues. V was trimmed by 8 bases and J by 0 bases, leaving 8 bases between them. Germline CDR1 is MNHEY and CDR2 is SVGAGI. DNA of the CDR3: TGTGCCAGCCGCGACAGCTCCTACGAGCAGTACTTC. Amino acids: CASRDSSYEQYF.